The clone carrying this T cell receptor beta chain was found a few times. Its antigen is currently unknown. The record originates from a study of cytomegalovirus exposure and HLA in healthy donors. Notes on the study in general: Productive rates of about 87% or about 30% were seen for most TCR beta V segments in an earlier analysis. Investigators reported some 150 TCR beta chains as tied to cytomegalovirus.

The PCR contained 60 Vbeta and 13 Jbeta primers. This table comes from immunoSEQ multiplex PCR, and its TCRdb copy is limited to in-frame clones, with some not included. The sample has roughly 200,000 clones, more than 60% seen once; the top ten hold around 2.9%. The V end lost 0 bases, the J end lost 3 bases, and 11 bases lay between the germline ends. The CDR3 totals 15 residues. Germline V CDR1 and CDR2: LNHDA, SQIVND (reference sequence). The clonotype comes from a woman aged 55-70 years in good health and CMV-seropositive. The rearrangement joins TRBV19 to TRBJ1-1; D is uncertain. Source material: PBMCs. CDR3 bases: TGTGCCAGTAGTATAGACGTGACTACCTACACTGAAGCTTTCTTT. Protein: CASSIDVTTYTEAFF.